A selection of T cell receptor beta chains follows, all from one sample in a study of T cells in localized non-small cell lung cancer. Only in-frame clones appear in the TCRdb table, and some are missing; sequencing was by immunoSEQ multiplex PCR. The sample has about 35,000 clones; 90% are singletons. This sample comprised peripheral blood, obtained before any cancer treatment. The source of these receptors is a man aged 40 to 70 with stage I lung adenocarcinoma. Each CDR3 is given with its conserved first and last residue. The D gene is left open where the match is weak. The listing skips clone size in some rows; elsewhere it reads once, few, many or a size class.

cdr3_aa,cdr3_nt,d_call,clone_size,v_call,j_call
CASSESPGELFF,TGCGCCAGCAGTGAGTCGCCCGGGGAGCTGTTTTTT,NA,NA,TRBV10-2,TRBJ2-2
CASSYSRTGEKLFF,TGTGCCAGCAGTTACTCGCGAACAGGGGAAAAACTGTTTTTT,NA,NA,TRBV6-5,TRBJ1-4
CASSTQGALSVYF,TGCGCCAGCAGTACGCAGGGGGCGCTTTCAGTGTACTTC,TRBD1,NA,TRBV5-1,TRBJ2-7
CASSLAQNSPLHF,TGTGCCAGCAGCTTAGCTCAAAATTCACCCCTCCACTTT,NA,NA,TRBV7-8,TRBJ1-6
CASSLGQGVNTEAFF,TGCGCCAGCAGCCTAGGACAGGGGGTGAACACTGAAGCTTTCTTT,TRBD1,NA,TRBV5-1,TRBJ1-1
CASSEAGFSYEQYF,TGTGCCAGCAGTGAGGCAGGTTTCTCCTACGAGCAGTACTTC,NA,NA,TRBV6-1,TRBJ2-7
CAWSRPRGYTF,TGTGCCTGGAGTCGACCCCGAGGCTACACCTTC,NA,NA,TRBV30,TRBJ1-2
CASSDIGGTPRVQYF,TGTGCCAGTAGCGACATCGGGGGCACACCGCGGGTTCAGTACTTC,NA,NA,TRBV19,TRBJ2-4
CASSFWGAGGEKLFF,TGCGCCAGCAGCTTTTGGGGGGCCGGTGGTGAAAAACTGTTTTTT,NA,NA,TRBV5-1,TRBJ1-4
CASSLEGLGYGYTF,TGTGCCAGCAGCTTGGAGGGACTCGGGTATGGCTACACCTTC,NA,NA,TRBV5-5,TRBJ1-2
CASSLGAGWEQFF,TGTGCCAGCAGTTTAGGAGCAGGGTGGGAGCAGTTCTTC,NA,NA,TRBV27,TRBJ2-1
CASSEFGRAEAFF,TGTGCCAGCAGTGAATTTGGCAGAGCTGAAGCTTTCTTT,NA,NA,TRBV25-1,TRBJ1-1
CASGQGRNTEAFF,TGTGCCAGCGGCCAAGGGCGGAACACTGAAGCTTTCTTT,NA,NA,TRBV4-2,TRBJ1-1
CASKGRLMGYTF,TGTGCCAGTAAGGGCCGCCTGATGGGCTACACCTTC,NA,NA,TRBV19,TRBJ1-2
CAISDVGDRAYEQYF,TGTGCCATCAGCGACGTAGGGGACAGAGCCTACGAGCAGTACTTC,TRBD1,NA,TRBV10-3,TRBJ2-7
CASTDRFDTEAFF,TGCGCCAGCACCGACCGTTTTGACACTGAAGCTTTCTTT,NA,NA,TRBV5-1,TRBJ1-1
CASSPRGGVLSGNTIYF,TGTGCCAGTAGTCCCAGGGGAGGCGTTTTATCTGGAAACACCATATATTTT,NA,NA,TRBV19,TRBJ1-3
CSVTDFYGETQYF,TGCAGCGTTACGGACTTTTATGGGGAGACCCAGTACTTC,NA,NA,TRBV29-1,TRBJ2-5
CASSIQGSYNSPLHF,TGTGCCAGCAGCATACAGGGATCCTATAATTCACCCCTCCACTTT,NA,few,TRBV25-1,TRBJ1-6
CASSEALRGGTGFGGANVLTF,TGTGCCAGCAGTGAAGCGCTTCGAGGGGGGACAGGGTTTGGAGGGGCCAACGTCCTGACTTTC,TRBD1,NA,TRBV6-1,TRBJ2-6
CASTPSQGAVGELFF,TGTGCCAGCACCCCCTCGCAGGGGGCAGTCGGGGAGCTGTTTTTT,TRBD1,NA,TRBV6-5,TRBJ2-2
CASSLGPLSWSQYF,TGTGCCAGCAGCTTAGGGCCCCTGAGCTGGAGCCAGTACTTC,NA,NA,TRBV7-6,TRBJ2-5
CASSLDRGGTEAFF,TGTGCCAGCAGCTTGGACAGGGGCGGCACTGAAGCTTTCTTT,TRBD1,NA,TRBV5-4,TRBJ1-1
CASRRGQGNYGYTF,TGCGCCAGCAGAAGAGGACAGGGGAACTATGGCTACACCTTC,TRBD1,NA,TRBV10-2,TRBJ1-2
CASSVGDSFTEAFF,TGTGCCAGCAGCGTTGGGGACAGTTTCACTGAAGCTTTCTTT,TRBD1,NA,TRBV9,TRBJ1-1
CASSQRRLGGYTF,TGTGCCAGCAGCCAACGGAGGTTGGGTGGCTACACCTTC,NA,once,TRBV14,TRBJ1-2
CAISDGTIGSNQPQHF,TGTGCCATCAGTGACGGGACTATTGGAAGCAATCAGCCCCAGCATTTT,NA,NA,TRBV10-3,TRBJ1-5
CASSQTDSSYNEQFF,TGCGCCAGCAGCCAAACGGACAGCTCCTACAATGAGCAGTTCTTC,NA,once,TRBV5-1,TRBJ2-1
CASSSEMGNQPQHF,TGTGCCAGCAGCAGTGAAATGGGTAATCAGCCCCAGCATTTT,NA,NA,TRBV6-1,TRBJ1-5
CASRSAGGRDNEQFF,TGTGCCAGCAGGTCGGCGGGGGGCAGGGACAATGAGCAGTTCTTC,TRBD2,few,TRBV6-1,TRBJ2-1
CASSLFGPNQPQHF,TGTGCCAGCAGCTTGTTTGGTCCGAATCAGCCCCAGCATTTT,NA,NA,TRBV5-6,TRBJ1-5
CASSTGTGGAETQYF,TGTGCCAGCAGCACCGGGACAGGGGGCGCAGAGACCCAGTACTTC,TRBD1,few,TRBV27,TRBJ2-5
CASSLGAGNTIYF,TGCGCCAGCAGCTTGGGGGCAGGAAACACCATATATTTT,NA,NA,TRBV5-1,TRBJ1-3
CASRVGSTNEKLFF,TGTGCCAGCAGGGTCGGGTCAACTAATGAAAAACTGTTTTTT,NA,NA,TRBV6-5,TRBJ1-4
CATRTGGSYNSPLHF,TGTGCCACCCGAACGGGGGGCTCCTATAATTCACCCCTCCACTTT,NA,NA,TRBV19,TRBJ1-6
CASSYSAAYYGYTF,TGTGCCAGCAGTTACTCGGCAGCTTACTATGGCTACACCTTC,NA,NA,TRBV6-5,TRBJ1-2
CASSDGAGNTEAFF,TGCGCCAGCAGTGACGGCGCAGGGAACACTGAAGCTTTCTTT,NA,NA,TRBV10-2,TRBJ1-1
CASSIYLPERFGYTF,TGTGCCAGTAGTATATATCTCCCGGAGCGGTTTGGCTACACCTTC,NA,NA,TRBV19,TRBJ1-2
CAWSVQGQGRGYTF,TGTGCCTGGAGTGTACAAGGACAGGGACGTGGCTACACCTTC,TRBD1,once,TRBV30,TRBJ1-2
CASSLAPDTGAFF,TGTGCCAGCAGCTTAGCTCCGGACACTGGAGCTTTCTTT,NA,NA,TRBV7-8,TRBJ1-1
CASSLQGVANSPLHF,TGCGCCAGCAGCTTACAGGGGGTCGCGAATTCACCCCTCCACTTT,TRBD1,NA,TRBV5-1,TRBJ1-6